In its sample, the clone carrying this T cell receptor (beta chain) was seen many times. The antigen remains undetermined. RNA transcripts yielded amplified TCR beta CDR3 regions. RT-PCR was first run with HTBI primers, then multiplex PCR in a second round. TCRdb reprocessed the multiplex PCR reads with MiXCR, giving one entry per CDR3 protein. The data hold about 400,000 distinct CDR3 sequences, with approximately 16% observed a single time. These data originate in a study of Graves' ophthalmopathy and Graves' hyperthyroidism. Notes on the study in general: Ophthalmopathy cases were distinguished from stable hyperthyroidism by a 13-signature model, reaching approximately 87% sensitivity and approximately 83% specificity.

An approximately 10 ml volume of fresh peripheral blood provided the PBMCs. The germline gives CDR1 MDHEN, CDR2 SYDVKM. Germline trimming cut 6 bases from V and 6 bases from J; bases unmatched to any gene: 14. This CDR3 comprises 16 residues. This rearrangement joins TRBV28 to TRBJ1-5; 7 bases fit TRBD1. Sample: peripheral blood. The TCR originated in a woman in her late teens or twenties with Graves' ophthalmopathy. CDR3 protein: CASSQTGSPESQPQHF. The CDR3 DNA is TGTGCCAGCAGCCAGACAGGGAGTCCGGAAAGTCAGCCCCAGCATTTT.